Listed here are 22 T cell receptor beta chains from one sample, sequenced in a study of blood T cell repertoires in COVID-19. TCRdb's table, derived via immunoSEQ multiplex PCR, lists solely in-frame clones and lacks some. Among 55,000 to 75,000 clones listed, 90% to 95% were seen once. Sequencing input: peripheral blood. The receptor set was obtained from a human donor in a cohort sampled during active COVID-19.

The V call is TRBV29-1, the J call TRBJ1-1; 11 bases map to TRBD1. V was pared by 5 bases and J by 4 bases, with 3 bases of the junction left unmatched. This CDR3 has 13 amino acids. Per the germline V gene, CDR1 is SQVTM and CDR2 is ANQGSEA. Written as DNA, the CDR3 is TGCAGCGTTCCGGGGACAGGGGGCACTGAAGCTTTCTTT. It yields the protein CSVPGTGGTEAFF.

This rearrangement joins TRBV11-2 to TRBJ2-7; D is possibly TRBD1 (6 bases). Germline V gene sequence: CDR1 SGHAT, CDR2 FQNNGV. Deletions cut 1 base from V and 5 bases from J, with 12 bases between. This CDR3 is built from 14 residues. The CDR3 bases are TGTGCCAGCAGCTTAGGTGGGACAATCGACGAGCAGTACTTC. This encodes CASSLGGTIDEQYF. The full variable domain, in which reference TRBV11-2 and TRBJ2-7 provide the parts outside the CDR3, is EAGVAQSPRYKIIEKRQSVAFWCNPISGHATLYWYQQILGQGPKLLIQFQNNGVVDDSQLPKDRFSAERLKGVDSTLKIQPAKLEDSAVYLCASSLGGTIDEQYFGPGTRLTVT.

V is TRBV4-2 and J is TRBJ1-1; 10 bases agree with TRBD1. With 4 bases clipped from V and 6 bases from J, the junction kept 8 bases outside the gene matches. CDR3 length: 15 amino acids. Looked up from germline, CDR1 is LGHNA and CDR2 is YNFKEQ. The CDR3 DNA is TGTGCCAGCAGCCTACCGGGGACAGGGGACCCTGAAGCTTTCTTT. This gives the protein CASSLPGTGDPEAFF.

The chain has TRBV5-1 and TRBJ2-5; D is uncertain. V was shortened by 5 bases and J by 5 bases, with 10 bases between the two germline ends. CDR3 size: 12 residues. Germline values: CDR1 SGHRS, CDR2 YFSETQ. The CDR3 here is CASSRNEETQYF. CDR3 DNA sequence: TGCGCCAGCAGTCGTAACGAGGAGACCCAGTACTTC.

The chain combines TRBV2 with TRBJ1-4; D call uncertain. The CDR3 spans 15 residues. The germline gives CDR1 SNHLY, CDR2 FYNNEI. The V end lost 3 bases, the J end lost 0 bases, and 8 bases lay between the germline ends. In DNA form, the CDR3 reads TGTGCCAGCAGTGATCCCCTTGCAACTAATGAAAAACTGTTTTTT. It translates to CASSDPLATNEKLFF.

The chain links TRBV28 to TRBJ1-1; 7 bases are a match to TRBD1. Looked up from germline, CDR1 is MDHEN and CDR2 is SYDVKM. CDR3 length equals 14 residues. The junction had 1 base not matched to a gene; V was cut back by 2 bases and J by 1 base. In DNA form, the CDR3 reads TGTGCCAGCAGTTTAAGGGACAGGAACACTGAAGCTTTCTTT. Translation gives CASSLRDRNTEAFF.

V gene TRBV2 combines with J gene TRBJ2-6; D might be TRBD1 (5 bases). With 9 bases removed from V and 4 bases from J, the gap between germline ends came to 16 bases. The CDR3 loop spans 15 amino acids. Germline assignment: CDR1 SNHLY and CDR2 FYNNEI. The CDR3 here is CARNKPGIGANVLTF. The CDR3 DNA reads TGTGCCAGGAACAAACCAGGGATAGGGGCCAACGTCCTGACTTTC.

The gene calls are TRBV27 and TRBJ2-7; TRBD2 agrees at 8 bases. CDR1 MNHEY and CDR2 SMNVEV come from the germline V gene (reference sequence). The CDR3 is 12 residues long. The CDR3 DNA follows: TGTGCTAGCGGGGCAGGGCCCTACGAGCAGTACTTC. Residues: CASGAGPYEQYF.

J is TRBJ1-1 and V is TRBV28; the D gene is possibly TRBD1 (5 bases). Trimming took 6 bases from V and 5 from J, leaving 7 bases between them. The CDR3 extends over 11 amino acids. CDR1 and CDR2 from the germline V gene are MDHEN and SYDVKM. Written as DNA, the CDR3 is TGTGCCAGCAGGGAGGGGACTGAAGCTTTCTTT. It encodes CASREGTEAFF.

The chain couples TRBV11-2 to TRBJ1-1, with TRBD1 matching over 8 bases. The length of the CDR3 is 13 residues. Germline V gives CDR1 SGHAT, CDR2 FQNNGV. The ends lost 4 bases at V and 7 bases at J; junction bases unmatched: 5. The CDR3 coding sequence is TGTGCCAGCAGCTCCCGGGACAGGAGTGAAGCTTTCTTT. It translates to CASSSRDRSEAFF.

The CDR3, as DNA: TGTGCCAGTAGCCCTTCGCAGGGGGGTCGATCCTACGAGCAGTACTTC. Protein sequence: CASSPSQGGRSYEQYF. The rearrangement uses TRBV19 and TRBJ2-7; D perhaps matches TRBD1 (7 bases). CDR1 and CDR2 from the germline V gene are LNHDA and SQIVND (reference sequence). V dropped 6 bases and J dropped 1 base, with 19 bases sitting between them. The CDR3 sequence is 16 residues long.

V usage is TRBV7-9 and J usage is TRBJ2-5, with 7 bases matching TRBD2. Germline V lookup: CDR1 SEHNR, CDR2 FQNEAQ (reference sequence). After removal of 4 bases from V and 5 bases from J, the junction contained 7 bases not matched to a gene. The CDR3 contains 14 residues. CDR3 protein: CASSSMGGRETQYF. The CDR3 nucleotides read TGTGCCAGCAGCTCTATGGGAGGGCGGGAGACCCAGTACTTC.

Only one count was recorded for this clone. The V and J genes are TRBV4-2 and TRBJ2-7, with D hard to call. CDR3 length equals 15 residues. V was trimmed by 3 bases and J by 3 bases, leaving 15 bases between them. Germline V gene sequence: CDR1 LGHNA, CDR2 YNFKEQ. The CDR3 nucleotides are TGTGCCAGCAGCCAGGAGAACTCGGCCCACTACGAGCAGTACTTC. Its protein product is CASSQENSAHYEQYF.

The V call is TRBV4-2, the J call TRBJ2-5; 10 bases agree with TRBD2. The junction had 10 bases not matched to a gene; V was cut back by 0 bases and J by 6 bases. CDR1 and CDR2 (germline): LGHNA, YNFKEQ. This CDR3 contains 17 residues. Written as DNA, the CDR3 is TGTGCCAGCAGCCAAGAGACTAGCGGGTCGTTGGCGAAGACCCAGTACTTC. Its translation: CASSQETSGSLAKTQYF.

The sample holds a few counts of this clone. Here the CDR3 DNA reads TGTGCCAGCAGTAGGGGGCGTGGGGCCAACGTCCTGACTTTC. Translated: CASSRGRGANVLTF. This chain links TRBV27 with TRBJ2-6, with 7 bases that match TRBD1. With 5 bases clipped from V and 3 bases from J, the junction kept 1 base outside the gene matches. The V gene's germline CDR1 is MNHEY and CDR2 SMNVEV (reference sequence). There are 14 residues in the CDR3. Full variable domain (outside the CDR3, taken from reference TRBV27 and TRBJ2-6): EAQVTQNPRYLITVTGKKLTVTCSQNMNHEYMSWYRQDPGLGLRQIYYSMNVEVTDKGDVPEGYKVSRKEKRNFPLILESPSPNQTSLYFCASSRGRGANVLTFGAGSRLTVL.

This clone was recorded a few times. The chain has TRBV5-4 and TRBJ1-6; 8 nucleotides line up with TRBD1. This CDR3 is built from 15 residues. The V and J ends lost 4 bases and 8 bases, in that order; junction bases with no gene match: 8. CDR1 and CDR2 (germline): SGHNT, YYREEE (reference sequence). The DNA for the CDR3 is TGTGCCAGCAGCCTGATGGACAGGGACCATTCACCCCTCCACTTT. Translating it yields CASSLMDRDHSPLHF.

The chain carries TRBV9 and TRBJ2-7; 10 bases agree with TRBD2. V gave up 3 bases and J gave up 5 bases; unmatched junction bases: 8. CDR1 SGDLS and CDR2 YYNGEE come from the germline V gene. The CDR3 loop spans 15 amino acids. In nucleotides, the CDR3 is TGTGCCAGCAGCGCTACCGGGACTAGCGTCAACGAGCAGTACTTC. This translates into CASSATGTSVNEQYF.

The chain joins TRBV7-9 to TRBJ2-5, with TRBD2 identical over 12 bases. V was clipped by 5 bases and J by 3 bases; unmatched bases: 1. The length of the CDR3 is 14 residues. The germline V gene has CDR1 SEHNR and CDR2 FQNEAQ (reference sequence). The CDR3 region is CASSRTSGEETQYF. CDR3 nucleotide sequence: TGTGCCAGCAGCCGGACTAGCGGGGAAGAGACCCAGTACTTC.

The rearrangement joins TRBV4-1 to TRBJ1-2, with TRBD1 identical over 7 bases. V trimming: 0 bases; J trimming: 4 bases; junction bases outside the gene matches: 14. The CDR3 is 18 amino acids. Germline loops: CDR1 MGHRA, CDR2 YSYEKL. In DNA form, the CDR3 reads TGCGCCAGCAGCCAAGATCTAATGGAGAGGGGGCGCAGCTATGGCTACACCTTC. This translates into CASSQDLMERGRSYGYTF.

This clone occurred a few times. V and J are TRBV11-2 and TRBJ2-2; D is ambiguous. The V gene lost 4 bases and the J gene lost 5 bases, with 5 bases spanning the gap. The CDR3 extends over 12 amino acids. Germline loops: CDR1 SGHAT, CDR2 FQNNGV. The CDR3 spells CASSSLTGELFF. As DNA, the CDR3 is TGTGCCAGCAGCTCCCTTACCGGGGAGCTGTTTTTT.

The chain joins TRBV7-9 to TRBJ2-7; 8 positions agree with TRBD1. The junction had 11 bases not matched to a gene; V was cut back by 4 bases and J by 3 bases. The CDR3 is made up of 16 amino acids. Germline V gene sequence: CDR1 SEHNR, CDR2 FQNEAQ (reference sequence). CDR3 DNA: TGTGCCAGCAGCTCTTCAGGGGGCCACAGGCGCTACGAGCAGTACTTC. It is translated as CASSSSGGHRRYEQYF.

The chain uses TRBV11-2 and TRBJ1-1; D gene ambiguous. Germline values: CDR1 SGHAT, CDR2 FQNNGV. The CDR3 spans 15 residues. The V gene lost 5 bases and the J gene lost 1 base, with 14 bases spanning the gap. The CDR3 loop reads CASSPTLGTNTEAFF. The CDR3 bases are TGTGCCAGCAGCCCGACCCTAGGAACGAACACTGAAGCTTTCTTT.